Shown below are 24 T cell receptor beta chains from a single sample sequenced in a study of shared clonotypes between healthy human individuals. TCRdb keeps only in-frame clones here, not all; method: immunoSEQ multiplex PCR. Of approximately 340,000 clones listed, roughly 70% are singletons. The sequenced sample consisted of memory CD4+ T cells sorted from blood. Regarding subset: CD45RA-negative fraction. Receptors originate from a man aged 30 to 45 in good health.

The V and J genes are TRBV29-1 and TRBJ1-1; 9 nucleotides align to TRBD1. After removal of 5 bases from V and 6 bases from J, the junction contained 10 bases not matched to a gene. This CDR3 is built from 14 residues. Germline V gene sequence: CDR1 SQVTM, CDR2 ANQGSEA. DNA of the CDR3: TGCAGCGTTCGCACAGGGGGCGCGAGAGCTGAAGCTTTCTTT. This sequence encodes CSVRTGGARAEAFF.

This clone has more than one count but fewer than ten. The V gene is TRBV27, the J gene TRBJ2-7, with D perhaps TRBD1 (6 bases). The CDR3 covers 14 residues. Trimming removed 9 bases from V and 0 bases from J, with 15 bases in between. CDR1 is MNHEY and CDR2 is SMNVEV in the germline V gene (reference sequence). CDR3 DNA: TGTGCCAGGACCCGGACAGCCAACTCCTACGAGCAGTACTTC. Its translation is CARTRTANSYEQYF.

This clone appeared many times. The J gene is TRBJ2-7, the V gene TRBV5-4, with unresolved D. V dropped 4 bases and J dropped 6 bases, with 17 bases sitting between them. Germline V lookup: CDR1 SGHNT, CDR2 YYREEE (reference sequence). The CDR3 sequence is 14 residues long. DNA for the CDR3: TGTGCCAGCAGCGTGGGGTTAGCTCCTACCGAGCAGTACTTC. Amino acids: CASSVGLAPTEQYF. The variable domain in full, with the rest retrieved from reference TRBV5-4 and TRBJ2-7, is ETGVTQSPTHLIKTRGQQVTLRCSSQSGHNTVSWYQQALGQGPQFIFQYYREEENGRGNFPPRFSGLQFPNYSSELNVNALELDDSALYLCASSVGLAPTEQYFGPGTRLTVT.

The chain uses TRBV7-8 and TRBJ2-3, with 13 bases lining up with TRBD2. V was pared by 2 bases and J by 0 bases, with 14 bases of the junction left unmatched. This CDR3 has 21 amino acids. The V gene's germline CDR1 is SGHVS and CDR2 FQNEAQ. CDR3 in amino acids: CASSLPNTPGLAGISTDTQYF. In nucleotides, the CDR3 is TGTGCCAGCAGCTTACCCAATACCCCGGGACTAGCGGGAATTAGCACAGATACGCAGTATTTT.

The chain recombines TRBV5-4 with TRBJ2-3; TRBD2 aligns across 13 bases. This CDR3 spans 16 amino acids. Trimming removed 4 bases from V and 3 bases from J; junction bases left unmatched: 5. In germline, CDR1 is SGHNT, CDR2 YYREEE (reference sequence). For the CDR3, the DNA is TGTGCCAGCAGCATACCGGGACTAGCGGGAACAGATACGCAGTATTTT. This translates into CASSIPGLAGTDTQYF.

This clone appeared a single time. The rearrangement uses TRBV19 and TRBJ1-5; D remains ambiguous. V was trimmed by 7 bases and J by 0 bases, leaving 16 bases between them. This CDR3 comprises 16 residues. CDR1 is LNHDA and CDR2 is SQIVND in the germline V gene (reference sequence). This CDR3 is CASNPDRVYSNQPQHF. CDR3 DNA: TGTGCCAGTAACCCCGACCGGGTATATAGCAATCAGCCCCAGCATTTT.

In DNA form, the CDR3 reads TGTGCCAGCAGCTTATCGCGTGGGGAGCAGTTCTTC. Protein product: CASSLSRGEQFF. This chain uses TRBV7-2 with TRBJ2-1, with no clear D. The germline CDR1 and CDR2 sequences are SGHTA and FQGNSA. Trimming shortened V by 2 bases and J by 10 bases, and 9 bases separated the two germline ends. CDR3 length: 12 amino acids.

Here the CDR3 reads CASSQEPKETQYF. In nucleotides, the CDR3 is TGTGCCAGCAGCCAAGAACCAAAAGAGACCCAGTACTTC. The chain employs TRBV4-2 and TRBJ2-5; no definite D call. This CDR3 is built from 13 residues. Germline V lookup: CDR1 LGHNA, CDR2 YNFKEQ. Deletions cut 0 bases from V and 3 bases from J, with 5 bases between.

DNA for the CDR3: TGCGCCAGCAGTGGGGCCAACACCGGGGAGCTGTTTTTT. It yields the protein CASSGANTGELFF. The genes are TRBV10-1 and TRBJ2-2, with D unresolved. The length of the CDR3 is 13 residues. Germline CDR1 reads WNHNN; CDR2 reads SYGVQD (reference sequence). Trimming took off 4 bases at V and 2 bases at J, with 5 bases between the two ends.

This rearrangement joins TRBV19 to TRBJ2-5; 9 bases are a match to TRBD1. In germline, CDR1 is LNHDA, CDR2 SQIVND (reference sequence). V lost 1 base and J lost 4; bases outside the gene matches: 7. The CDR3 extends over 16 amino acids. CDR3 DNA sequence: TGTGCCAGTAGTATAGTTAGGGACAGGGCTTTAGAGACCCAGTACTTC. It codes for CASSIVRDRALETQYF. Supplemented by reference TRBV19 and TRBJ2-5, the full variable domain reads DGGITQSPKYLFRKEGQNVTLSCEQNLNHDAMYWYRQDPGQGLRLIYYSQIVNDFQKGDIAEGYSVSREKKESFPLTVTSAQKNPTAFYLCASSIVRDRALETQYFGPGTRLLVL.

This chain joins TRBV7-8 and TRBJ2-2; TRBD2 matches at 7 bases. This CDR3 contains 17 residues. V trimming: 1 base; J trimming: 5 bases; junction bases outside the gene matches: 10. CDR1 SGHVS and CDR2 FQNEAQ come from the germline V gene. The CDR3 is CASSLGWSGGGTGELFF. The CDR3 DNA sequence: TGTGCCAGCAGCTTAGGCTGGTCGGGAGGTGGGACCGGGGAGCTGTTTTTT.

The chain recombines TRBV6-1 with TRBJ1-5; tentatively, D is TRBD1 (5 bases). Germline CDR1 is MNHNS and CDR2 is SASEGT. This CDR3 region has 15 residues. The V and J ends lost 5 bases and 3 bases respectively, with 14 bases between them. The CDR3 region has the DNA TGTGCCAGCAGTCCCGCAGGGAGCATCAATCAGCCCCAGCATTTT. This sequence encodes CASSPAGSINQPQHF.

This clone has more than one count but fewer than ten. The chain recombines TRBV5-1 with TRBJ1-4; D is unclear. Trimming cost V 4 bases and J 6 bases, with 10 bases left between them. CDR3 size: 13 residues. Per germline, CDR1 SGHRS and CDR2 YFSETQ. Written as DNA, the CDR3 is TGCGCCAGCAGCCCCAGCACGGATGAAAAACTGTTTTTT. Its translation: CASSPSTDEKLFF.

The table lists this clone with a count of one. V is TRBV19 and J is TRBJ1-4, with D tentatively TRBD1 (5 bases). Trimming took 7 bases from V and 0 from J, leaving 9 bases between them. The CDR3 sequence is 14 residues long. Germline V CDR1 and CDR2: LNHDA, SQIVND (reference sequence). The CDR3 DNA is TGTGCCAGTAAGGGGTTGGCAACTAATGAAAAACTGTTTTTT. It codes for CASKGLATNEKLFF.

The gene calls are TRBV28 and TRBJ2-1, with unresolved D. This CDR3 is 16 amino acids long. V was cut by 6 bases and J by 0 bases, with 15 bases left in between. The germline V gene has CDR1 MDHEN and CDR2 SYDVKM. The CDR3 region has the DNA TGTGCCAGCAGCTCTGCCACATCCAGCTCCTACAATGAGCAGTTCTTC. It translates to CASSSATSSSYNEQFF.

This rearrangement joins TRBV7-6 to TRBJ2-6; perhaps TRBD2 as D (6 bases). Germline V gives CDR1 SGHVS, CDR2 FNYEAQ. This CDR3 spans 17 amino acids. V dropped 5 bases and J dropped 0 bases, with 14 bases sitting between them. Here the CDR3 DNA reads TGTGCCAGCAGCGTGGCGGGACGTGCCTCTGGGGCCAACGTCCTGACTTTC. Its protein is CASSVAGRASGANVLTF.

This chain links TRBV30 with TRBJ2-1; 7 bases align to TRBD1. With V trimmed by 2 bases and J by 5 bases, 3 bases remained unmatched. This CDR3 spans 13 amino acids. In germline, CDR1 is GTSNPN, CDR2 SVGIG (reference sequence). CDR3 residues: CAWSPGQDNEQFF. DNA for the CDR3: TGTGCCTGGAGTCCCGGACAGGACAATGAGCAGTTCTTC. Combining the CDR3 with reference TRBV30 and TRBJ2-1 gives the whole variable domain SQTIHQWPATLVQPVGSPLSLECTVEGTSNPNLYWYRQAAGRGLQLLFYSVGIGQISSEVPQNLSASRPQDRQFILSSKKLLLSDSGFYLCAWSPGQDNEQFFGPGTRLTVL.

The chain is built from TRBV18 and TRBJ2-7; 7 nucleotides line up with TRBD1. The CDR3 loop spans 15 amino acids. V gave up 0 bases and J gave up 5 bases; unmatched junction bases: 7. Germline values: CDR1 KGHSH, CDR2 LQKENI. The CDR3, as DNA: TGTGCCAGCTCACCACCATTTAGACAGGGCCACGAGCAGTACTTC. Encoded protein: CASSPPFRQGHEQYF.

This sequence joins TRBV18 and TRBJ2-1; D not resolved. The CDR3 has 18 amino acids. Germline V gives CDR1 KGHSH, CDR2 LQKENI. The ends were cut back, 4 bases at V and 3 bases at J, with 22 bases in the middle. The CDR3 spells CASSRTNPTSTDYNEQFF. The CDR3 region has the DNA TGTGCCAGCTCACGCACCAACCCGACGAGTACGGACTACAATGAGCAGTTCTTC.

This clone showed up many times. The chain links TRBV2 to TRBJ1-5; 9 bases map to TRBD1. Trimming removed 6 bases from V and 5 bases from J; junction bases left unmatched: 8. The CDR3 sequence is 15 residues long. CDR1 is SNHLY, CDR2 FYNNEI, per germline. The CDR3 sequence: CASRAGTGKDQPQHF. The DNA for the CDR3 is TGTGCCAGCAGGGCCGGGACAGGGAAGGATCAGCCCCAGCATTTT.

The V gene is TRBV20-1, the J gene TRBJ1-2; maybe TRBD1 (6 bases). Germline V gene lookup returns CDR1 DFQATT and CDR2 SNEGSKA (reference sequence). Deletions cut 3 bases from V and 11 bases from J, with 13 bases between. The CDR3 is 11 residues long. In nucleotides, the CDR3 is TGCAGTGCTAGTAGGGGGGGACCATACACCTTC. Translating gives CSASRGGPYTF.

CDR3 region: CASSPTGRVTEAFF. CDR3 in DNA: TGCGCCAGCAGCCCGACAGGGAGAGTCACTGAAGCTTTCTTT. The chain links TRBV4-1 to TRBJ1-1, with 7 bases fitting TRBD1. The length of the CDR3 is 14 residues. Germline V CDR1 and CDR2: MGHRA, YSYEKL. The J segment lost 4 bases and the V segment lost 4 bases, leaving 6 bases of the junction unmatched.

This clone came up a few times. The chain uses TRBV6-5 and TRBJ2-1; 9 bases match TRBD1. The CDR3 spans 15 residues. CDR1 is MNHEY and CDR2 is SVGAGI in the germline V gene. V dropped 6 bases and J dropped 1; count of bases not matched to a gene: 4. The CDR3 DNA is TGTGCCAGCAGCCGACAGGGGGGGTCCTACAATGAGCAGTTCTTC. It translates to CASSRQGGSYNEQFF.

The chain's CDR3 is CATRMGGGNTIYF. The CDR3, as DNA: TGTGCCACCAGGATGGGAGGAGGAAACACCATATATTTT. The rearrangement joins TRBV15 to TRBJ1-3; unclear D gene. Germline CDR1 LNHNV, CDR2 YYDKDF (reference sequence). The CDR3 runs to 13 residues. Trimming stripped 6 bases from V and 4 bases from J, with 10 bases between.